This T cell receptor (beta chain) was recovered during a study of T cell changes during pregnancy in multiple sclerosis. The method was immunoSEQ multiplex PCR; TCRdb's version includes in-frame clones alone and lacks a portion of them. The sample has roughly 40,000 clones, 92% seen once; the top ten hold approximately 13%. This CDR3 region has 17 residues. Germline CDR1 SGHAT, CDR2 FQNNGV. V was cut by 4 bases and J by 7 bases, with 24 bases left in between. This receptor was identified in a female donor with multiple sclerosis, enrolled in a pregnancy study. The V call is TRBV11-2, the J call TRBJ2-3; tentatively, D is TRBD2 (6 bases). Specimen: CD8+ T cells from peripheral blood mononuclear cells, collected in the first trimester of pregnancy. The CDR3 coding sequence is TGTGCCAGCAGCTCCTCCGGGACTCCGGTCGTGGGAAATACGCAGTATTTT. Its translation: CASSSSGTPVVGNTQYF.